This record concerns one TCR beta chain sequence. Its specificity is unknown. Sequencing libraries of naive CD8 cells derived from approximately 22,000 to 940,000 sorted cells with 10%, 30% or 50% RNA. When naive CD8 T cells were sorted, they were gated as CD8+CD4-CCR7+CD45RA+. In TCRdb, the PCR reads were re-called with MiXCR into one record per CDR3 protein. The sample shows about 320,000 distinct CDR3 sequences, about 21% of them seen only once. The data are from a study of molecular identifiers for immune sequencing clone quantification. The study, taken as a whole, reports: Whereas clones above 20 RNA copies held under 1% of naive-cell molecules, they held over 98% of effector molecules. One cell's worth of spiked Jurkat TCR RNA was reportedly detectable among some 1 million naive cells.

There are 14 residues in the CDR3. With 3 bases removed from V and 0 bases from J, the gap between germline ends came to 8 bases. The germline gives CDR1 LNHDA, CDR2 SQIVND (reference sequence). The receptor was derived from a human donor in good health. Some libraries in this study had Jurkat cell RNA spiked in. Sequenced material: naive CD8+ T cells from blood, with Jurkat cell RNA spiked in. Subset described: FACS-sorted CD8+CD4-CCR7+CD45RA+ naive T cells. V gene TRBV19 combines with J gene TRBJ1-1; no reliable D call. CDR3 amino acids: CASSIPSLNTEAFF. The CDR3 coding sequence is TGTGCCAGTAGTATCCCCAGCCTGAACACTGAAGCTTTCTTT.